This T cell receptor beta chain was identified during a study of vaccination effects on CD4 cells after COVID-19. Study context: With the ViraFEST assay, the study expanded antigen-specific CD4+ T cells using viral peptide pools, then sequenced them. Post-vaccine specimens arrived a median 72 days past the second dose.

This CDR3 has 17 residues. V gave up 1 base and J gave up 0 bases; unmatched junction bases: 6. Germline V CDR1 and CDR2: LGHDT, YNNKEL (reference sequence). Profiled with immunoSEQ multiplex PCR; TCRdb holds only in-frame clones, not every one. The sample holds fewer than 75,000 clones, approximately 80% seen once. With respect to this clone: No antigen is known for it.

Study-level results: Missing from the study were early post-infection timepoints, and its convalescent patients were few.

It was after more than 8 days of culture that CD4+ T cells were isolated. BNT162b2 vaccine or mRNA-1273 vaccine was given to participants in two doses. The V and J genes are TRBV3-1 (or the pseudogene TRBV3-2) and TRBJ1-3; 7 bases line up with TRBD1. The sample here was CD4+ T cells from PBMCs cultured without peptide, taken after COVID-19 vaccination. The source of this sequence is a human donor who received a COVID-19 vaccine. The CDR3 sequence is CASSQAWEGASGNTIYF. The CDR3 nucleotides are TGTGCCAGCAGCCAAGCATGGGAGGGGGCCTCTGGAAACACCATATATTTT.